One and the same sample provided the 26 T cell receptor beta chains below, sequenced in a study of blood T cell repertoires in COVID-19. Repertoires were generated with immunoSEQ multiplex PCR, while TCRdb's copy carries only in-frame clones and drops some. The table records some 250,000 clones, about 85% of them present only once. Sequencing used peripheral blood. The source of these receptors is a man aged 55-75 years who had recovered from COVID-19.

This CDR3 is CASSPHDRPSGELFF. The DNA of the CDR3 is TGCGCCAGCAGCCCGCACGACAGGCCCTCCGGGGAGCTGTTTTTT. The chain is built from TRBV5-1 and TRBJ2-2; weak D call: TRBD1 (6 bases). In germline, CDR1 is SGHRS, CDR2 YFSETQ. This CDR3 comprises 15 residues. V lost 4 bases, J lost 6 bases, and 16 bases lay in between.

J is TRBJ1-2 and V is TRBV19, with 10 positions matching TRBD1. This CDR3 has 14 amino acids. Germline CDR1 and CDR2: LNHDA and SQIVND (reference sequence). The trim removed 4 bases at V and 7 bases at J, leaving 6 bases unmatched. The CDR3 coding sequence is TGTGCCAGTAGTAGGACAGGGGGTGAGGGTGGCTACACCTTC. The encoded protein is CASSRTGGEGGYTF.

This chain uses TRBV6-6 with TRBJ1-2; 9 bases are a match to TRBD1. Losses at the gene ends were 4 bases for V and 0 bases for J; bases not matched to a gene: 3. CDR3 length: 15 amino acids. Germline V gives CDR1 MNHNY, CDR2 SVGAGI (reference sequence). CDR3 sequence: CASSSRQGANYGYTF. The DNA of the CDR3 is TGTGCCAGCAGTTCACGACAGGGGGCTAACTATGGCTACACCTTC.

This clone was seen only once. The genes are TRBV24-1 and TRBJ2-3, with 7 positions matching TRBD1. Trimming at V came to 4 bases and at J to 4 bases, leaving 16 bases not matched to a gene. This CDR3 region has 18 residues. Germline values: CDR1 KGHDR, CDR2 SFDVKD. The DNA for the CDR3 is TGTGCCACCAGTGAAAGTGGCTCGGTGACAGGGACCCCAGATACGCAGTATTTT. It is translated as CATSESGSVTGTPDTQYF.

This chain uses TRBV7-9 with TRBJ1-5, with D possibly matching TRBD1 (6 bases). CDR1 is SEHNR and CDR2 is FQNEAQ in the germline V gene (reference sequence). The V end lost 3 bases, the J end lost 2 bases, and 8 bases lay between the germline ends. This CDR3 comprises 14 residues. The CDR3 region has the DNA TGTGCCAGCAGCTTCGCAGGGGGCAATCAGCCCCAGCATTTT. Its protein product is CASSFAGGNQPQHF. Complete variable domain (other parts from reference TRBV7-9 and TRBJ1-5): DTGVSQNPRHKITKRGQNVTFRCDPISEHNRLYWYRQTLGQGPEFLTYFQNEAQLEKSRLLSDRFSAERPKGSFSTLEIQRTEQGDSAMYLCASSFAGGNQPQHFGDGTRLSIL.

The chain carries TRBV27 and TRBJ2-1; 14 bases match TRBD2. V was pared by 5 bases and J by 2 bases, with 2 bases of the junction left unmatched. This CDR3 region has 16 residues. CDR1 and CDR2 from the germline V gene are MNHEY and SMNVEV (reference sequence). CDR3 residues: CASSLTSGGAYNEQFF. CDR3 nucleotides: TGTGCCAGCAGTCTGACTAGCGGGGGGGCCTACAATGAGCAGTTCTTC.

V gene TRBV5-1 combines with J gene TRBJ2-2; D gene uncertain. CDR1 SGHRS and CDR2 YFSETQ come from the germline V gene. This CDR3 spans 15 amino acids. The V end was cut by 2 bases, the J end by 0 bases, with 8 bases between. The CDR3 protein is CASSFGRPNTGELFF. CDR3 bases: TGCGCCAGCAGCTTCGGCAGGCCGAACACCGGGGAGCTGTTTTTT.

The chain is built from TRBV9 and TRBJ1-2; D is perhaps TRBD1 (6 bases). Germline lookup yields CDR1 SGDLS and CDR2 YYNGEE. The CDR3 has 18 amino acids. Trimming removed 0 bases from V and 0 bases from J, with 18 bases in between. CDR3 loop: CASSVGWGRGASNYGYTF. In nucleotides, the CDR3 is TGTGCCAGCAGCGTAGGTTGGGGCAGGGGCGCATCTAACTATGGCTACACCTTC.

V gene TRBV5-1 combines with J gene TRBJ2-3, with a possible D match to TRBD1 (6 bases). The CDR3 runs 15 residues. Trimming took off 4 bases at V and 1 base at J, with 13 bases between the two ends. Germline V CDR1 and CDR2: SGHRS, YFSETQ. This chain's CDR3 is CASSAQGGGTDTQYF. In DNA form, the CDR3 reads TGCGCCAGCAGCGCACAGGGTGGGGGCACAGATACGCAGTATTTT.

The chain carries TRBV12-5 and TRBJ1-1; TRBD1 agrees at 10 bases. After removal of 2 bases from V and 6 bases from J, the junction contained 3 bases not matched to a gene. The CDR3 contains 14 residues. Germline CDR1 LGHNT, CDR2 FRNRAP. The CDR3 loop reads CASGLSGTGAEAFF. The CDR3, as DNA: TGTGCTAGTGGTTTGTCAGGGACAGGGGCTGAAGCTTTCTTT.

The chain couples TRBV19 to TRBJ2-3; 7 bases agree with TRBD1. J lost 4 bases, V lost 3 bases, and 10 bases had no gene match. Germline V lookup: CDR1 LNHDA, CDR2 SQIVND (reference sequence). The CDR3 totals 16 residues. This CDR3 is CASSIRTGYRADTQYF. The CDR3, as DNA: TGTGCCAGTAGTATCCGGACAGGCTATAGGGCAGATACGCAGTATTTT.

The rearrangement joins TRBV3-1 (or the pseudogene TRBV3-2) to TRBJ2-1, with D maybe TRBD2 (5 bases). Trimming shortened V by 1 base and J by 6 bases, and 10 bases separated the two germline ends. Germline V gene lookup returns CDR1 LGHDT and CDR2 YNNKEL (reference sequence). The CDR3 contains 14 residues. This chain's CDR3 is CASSQVGTSNEQFF. The DNA of the CDR3 is TGTGCCAGCAGCCAAGTTGGTACTAGCAATGAGCAGTTCTTC.

The chain joins TRBV7-9 to TRBJ1-2, with TRBD1 identical over 11 bases. The CDR3 is 12 amino acids. Germline V gene sequence: CDR1 SEHNR, CDR2 FQNEAQ (reference sequence). Trimming cost V 8 bases and J 4 bases; bases outside gene matches: 0. The CDR3 region is CASGQGAYGYTF. The DNA for the CDR3 is TGTGCCAGCGGACAGGGGGCCTATGGCTACACCTTC.

The genes are TRBV30 and TRBJ1-2; D might be TRBD1 (6 bases). CDR3 length: 17 amino acids. The V gene lost 2 bases and the J gene lost 3 bases, with 22 bases spanning the gap. The germline V gene has CDR1 GTSNPN and CDR2 SVGIG (reference sequence). The CDR3 coding sequence is TGTGCCTGGAGTAACCCCTACAGGGAGTGGATCGACTATGGCTACACCTTC. Translated, it gives CAWSNPYREWIDYGYTF.

The genes are TRBV5-1 and TRBJ2-5, with 9 positions matching TRBD1. The junction had 3 bases not matched to a gene; V was cut back by 4 bases and J by 5 bases. Germline CDR1 SGHRS, CDR2 YFSETQ. The CDR3 length is 13 residues. The CDR3 is CASSPGTGETQYF. CDR3 in DNA: TGCGCCAGCAGCCCAGGGACAGGGGAGACCCAGTACTTC.

The chain links TRBV7-9 to TRBJ1-2; D remains ambiguous. The CDR3 spans 16 residues. V dropped 2 bases and J dropped 3 bases, with 16 bases sitting between them. Per germline, CDR1 SEHNR and CDR2 FQNEAQ (reference sequence). CDR3 sequence (DNA): TGTGCCAGCAGCTTACAGCCCCCCAGCGTCCACTATGGCTACACCTTC. This codes for CASSLQPPSVHYGYTF.

CDR3 residues: CASRRLGPQHF. In nucleotides, the CDR3 is TGTGCCAGCAGGAGGCTAGGGCCCCAGCATTTT. J is TRBJ1-5 and V is TRBV6-5; no firm D call. This CDR3 is built from 11 residues. Trimming cost V 6 bases and J 9 bases, with 9 bases left between them. CDR1 MNHEY and CDR2 SVGAGI come from the germline V gene.

This chain links TRBV21-1 with TRBJ1-2. TRBV21-1 represents a pseudogene. The CDR3 has 15 amino acids. The CDR3 loop is CASSKGGPWENGYTF. DNA for the CDR3: TGTGCCAGCAGCAAAGGAGGACCATGGGAGAATGGCTACACCTTC.

The chain carries TRBV9 and TRBJ1-4; weak D call: TRBD1 (6 bases). CDR3 size: 14 residues. V lost 2 bases and J 8 bases, leaving 13 bases between the germline ends. Germline values: CDR1 SGDLS, CDR2 YYNGEE. The CDR3 is CASSVQGSKEKLFF. CDR3 nucleotides: TGTGCCAGCAGCGTCCAGGGGAGCAAAGAAAAACTGTTTTTT.

The chain links TRBV4-1 to TRBJ1-3; the D gene is possibly TRBD1 (6 bases). Deletions cut 2 bases from V and 2 bases from J, with 19 bases between. The length of the CDR3 is 18 residues. Germline V gene lookup returns CDR1 MGHRA and CDR2 YSYEKL. CDR3 nucleotides: TGCGCCAGCAGCCAACTCTCGAACCCGACAGGAGCTGGAAACACCATATATTTT. Its protein is CASSQLSNPTGAGNTIYF.

This sequence joins TRBV7-8 and TRBJ1-1; 10 positions agree with TRBD1. The CDR3 extends over 19 amino acids. Per the germline V gene, CDR1 is SGHVS and CDR2 is FQNEAQ. V was clipped by 2 bases and J by 3 bases; unmatched bases: 15. CDR3 sequence: CASSLRRFGQGVKDTEAFF. DNA for the CDR3: TGTGCCAGCAGCTTAAGGCGGTTCGGACAGGGGGTTAAAGACACTGAAGCTTTCTTT. Filled out from reference TRBV7-8 and TRBJ1-1, the complete variable domain reads GAGVSQSPRYKVAKRGQDVALRCDPISGHVSLFWYQQALGQGPEFLTYFQNEAQLDKSGLPSDRFFAERPEGSVSTLKIQRTQQEDSAVYLCASSLRRFGQGVKDTEAFFGQGTRLTVV.

The gene calls are TRBV2 and TRBJ1-5, with 8 bases lining up with TRBD1. Germline loops: CDR1 SNHLY, CDR2 FYNNEI. V lost 4 bases to trimming and J lost 6 bases; unmatched junction nucleotides: 5. The CDR3 is 14 amino acids. CDR3 in DNA: TGTGCCAGCAGTGGGCAGGGGGCTGTTCAGCCCCAGCATTTT. Translating gives CASSGQGAVQPQHF.

J is TRBJ2-3 and V is TRBV11-2, with 8 bases fitting TRBD2. CDR1 and CDR2 from the germline V gene are SGHAT and FQNNGV. The CDR3 has 16 amino acids. V lost 5 bases, J lost 1 base, and 8 bases stayed unmatched. In DNA, the CDR3 is TGTGCCAGCAGCCCGTACTCGCGGGGGGGCACAGATACGCAGTATTTT. Protein sequence: CASSPYSRGGTDTQYF.

The chain recombines TRBV30 with TRBJ1-2; 9 bases line up with TRBD1. Germline CDR1 reads GTSNPN; CDR2 reads SVGIG (reference sequence). There are 13 residues in the CDR3. Trimming removed 1 base from V and 4 bases from J; junction bases left unmatched: 1. CDR3 nucleotides: TGTGCCTGGAGTGAGGGACAGGGCTATGGCTACACCTTC. The encoded protein is CAWSEGQGYGYTF.

This clone has only a few counts. This chain uses TRBV20-1 with TRBJ2-1; D not certain. The CDR3 spans 8 residues. Germline V lookup: CDR1 DFQATT, CDR2 SNEGSKA (reference sequence). The V and J ends lost 5 bases and 9 bases respectively, with 2 bases between them. This CDR3 is CSAREQFF. The DNA of the CDR3 is TGCAGTGCTCGTGAGCAGTTCTTC.

The V call is TRBV3-1 (or the pseudogene TRBV3-2), the J call TRBJ2-3; 9 nucleotides align to TRBD1. V shed 4 bases and J 4 bases; nucleotides not matched to a gene: 3. The germline V gene has CDR1 LGHDT and CDR2 YNNKEL (reference sequence). CDR3 length equals 14 residues. The CDR3 protein is CASSRTGGADTQYF. CDR3 nucleotide sequence: TGTGCCAGCAGCCGTACAGGGGGCGCAGATACGCAGTATTTT.